Following are 26 T cell receptor beta chains from one sample sequenced in a study of regulatory T cells in long-lasting Graves disease (dated by TCRdb to about 2021). Libraries were built with multiplex PCR. Reads for this sample came from an Illumina HiSeq 4000. CDR3 regions were amplified by Arm-PCR with iRepertoire HTBI primers to construct TCR beta libraries. TCRdb ran its own pipeline on the public reads, namely fastp trimming at Q25 and MiXCR clone calling, and kept in-frame beta chains. Every CDR3 protein is listed once, alongside the most common genes and DNA of its rows. Here the sample has about 660,000 distinct CDR3 sequences; around 32% occur a single time. Around 42% of the sample is held by the ten biggest clonotypes. Per the publication, the time point label means: persistent/refractory GD, antithyroid drugs over 5 years with positive TRAb. For both TCR sequencing and RNA sequencing, RNA was extracted from PBMCs in TRIzol.

The material sequenced was peripheral blood mononuclear cells (PBMCs), taken when the disease was refractory, from a patient treated with antithyroid drugs. The receptors were gathered from a female donor with Graves disease.

The chain combines TRBV6-1 with TRBJ1-2; no definite D call. The CDR3 is 13 amino acids. Trimming removed 6 bases at V and 3 bases at J, with 11 bases between. CDR1 is MNHNS and CDR2 is SASEGT in the germline V gene. This CDR3 is CASSPPRDYGYTF. As DNA, the CDR3 is TGTGCCAGCAGCCCCCCCCGGGACTATGGCTACACCTTC.

This clonotype was counted many times. This rearrangement joins TRBV2 to TRBJ2-6; D is undetermined. This CDR3 comprises 15 residues. Trimming shortened V by 3 bases and J by 2 bases, and 8 bases separated the two germline ends. The germline gives CDR1 SNHLY, CDR2 FYNNEI. The CDR3 is CASSELRAGANVLTF. The CDR3 nucleotides are TGTGCCAGCAGTGAGCTGCGTGCTGGGGCCAACGTCCTGACTTTC.

This clonotype was seen more than once but under ten times. The chain carries TRBV5-4 and TRBJ2-7; D may be TRBD1 or TRBD2 (5 bases each). Trimming cost V 9 bases and J 1 base, with 11 bases left between them. Germline-derived CDR1 and CDR2 are SGHNT and YYREEE (reference sequence). The CDR3 has 12 residues. CDR3 amino acids: CAMGTDSYEQYF. DNA for the CDR3: TGTGCCATGGGGACGGATTCCTACGAGCAGTACTTC.

A note on this clonotype: Germline is not matched at one junction end, which may reflect a read error. The CDR3 here is CASSLGGWTETQYF. CDR3 sequence (DNA): TGTGCCAGCAGCCTAGGGGGGTGGACCGAGACCCAGTACTTC. The V gene is TRBV13, the J gene TRBJ2-5; D possibly uses TRBD1 or TRBD2 (6 bases each). Per germline, CDR1 PRHDT and CDR2 FYEKMQ (reference sequence). The CDR3 is 14 amino acids. Full variable domain (rest looked up from reference TRBV13 and TRBJ2-5): AAGVIQSPRHLIKEKRETATLKCYPIPRHDTVYWYQQGPGQDPQFLISFYEKMQSDKGSIPDRFSAQQFSDYHSELNMSSLELGDSALYFCASSLGGWTETQYFGPGTRLLVL.

This clonotype has only a few counts. The rearrangement joins TRBV28 to TRBJ1-3; possible D gene TRBD1, 6 bases. Germline V gives CDR1 MDHEN, CDR2 SYDVKM. V was pared by 6 bases and J by 0 bases, with 12 bases between. The CDR3 loop spans 15 amino acids. The CDR3 coding sequence is TGTGCCAGCAGACGACAGGCCACCTCTGGAAACACCATATATTTT. The encoded protein is CASRRQATSGNTIYF.

V gene TRBV20-1 combines with J gene TRBJ1-5; weak D call: TRBD1 (5 bases). Germline-derived CDR1 and CDR2 are DFQATT and SNEGSKA (reference sequence). The CDR3 length is 11 residues. V was pared by 0 bases and J by 16 bases, with 13 bases between. CDR3 loop: CSARDRQLDHF. The CDR3 DNA reads TGCAGTGCTAGAGATCGACAGCTGGATCATTTT.

The rearrangement joins TRBV14 to TRBJ1-1; D may be TRBD1 (6 bases). CDR3 size: 17 residues. The germline V gene encodes CDR1 SGHDN and CDR2 FVKESK. V lost 2 bases and J lost 6, with 22 bases in between. The CDR3 nucleotides read TGTGCCAGCAGCCAAACCCGGGACACTAGGTGGGTTCCTGAAGCTTTCTTT. This translates into CASSQTRDTRWVPEAFF.

CDR3 residues: CASSLGISGSRQLYEQYF. The CDR3 DNA follows: TGTGCCAGCAGCTTAGGGATTAGCGGGAGCCGACAGCTCTACGAGCAGTACTTC. The V and J genes are TRBV11-2 and TRBJ2-7; 9 bases align to TRBD2. V trimming: 1 base; J trimming: 3 bases; junction bases outside the gene matches: 13. CDR1 and CDR2 from the germline V gene are SGHAT and FQNNGV. The CDR3 loop spans 18 amino acids.

In its sample, this clonotype was seen many times. V usage is TRBV28 and J usage is TRBJ1-1; D may be TRBD1 (5 bases). Trimming removed 5 bases from V and 4 bases from J, with 20 bases in between. Germline values: CDR1 MDHEN, CDR2 SYDVKM. The CDR3 is 16 residues long. CDR3 nucleotide sequence: TGTGCCAGCAGTCTCAGGGTTTTGGTGGTAGGCACTGAAGCTTTCTTT. It translates to CASSLRVLVVGTEAFF.

The table lists this clonotype with a few counts. Written as DNA, the CDR3 is TGTGCCAGCAGTTACGTACCTTCGAACACCGGGGAGCTGTTTTTT. Protein product: CASSYVPSNTGELFF. V gene TRBV6-5 combines with J gene TRBJ2-2; D is unclear. Germline-derived CDR1 and CDR2 are MNHEY and SVGAGI. V was pared by 2 bases and J by 0 bases, with 7 bases between. The CDR3 is 15 amino acids.

About this clonotype itself: The germline gene is not matched at one end of the junction; a read error may be the cause. V and J are TRBV28 and TRBJ1-2; TRBD1 matches 11 bases. The CDR3 is 14 residues long. Per the germline V gene, CDR1 is MDHEN and CDR2 is SYDVKM. CDR3 sequence (DNA): TGTGCCAGCAGTACCGGACAGGGGGCTGGGGGCTACGCCTTC. This gives the protein CASSTGQGAGGYAF.

The chain uses TRBV12-3 or TRBV12-4 and TRBJ1-1; D gene ambiguous. The V gene lost 2 bases and the J gene lost 4 bases, with 8 bases spanning the gap. The CDR3 contains 13 residues. CDR3 region: CASSLTRSTEAFF. CDR3 in DNA: TGTGCCAGCAGTTTAACCCGGTCCACTGAAGCTTTCTTT.

Many counts were recorded for this clonotype. This chain links TRBV2 with TRBJ1-5; D might be TRBD1 (5 bases). The germline V gene has CDR1 SNHLY and CDR2 FYNNEI. V was cut by 6 bases and J by 5 bases, with 11 bases left in between. CDR3 length equals 13 residues. CDR3 sequence: CASRYQGDQPQHF. DNA for the CDR3: TGTGCCAGCAGATACCAGGGTGATCAGCCCCAGCATTTT.

The chain joins TRBV28 to TRBJ2-5; 7 bases align to TRBD1. CDR3 length: 17 residues. The germline V gene has CDR1 MDHEN and CDR2 SYDVKM. V lost 3 bases, J lost 5 bases, and 15 bases stayed unmatched. CDR3 coding DNA: TGTGCCAGCAGTTTTAACAGGGGCATCCCCCCCATGGAGACCCAGTACTTC. Its protein is CASSFNRGIPPMETQYF.

This sequence joins TRBV5-1 and TRBJ2-7; maybe TRBD2 (5 bases). Germline lookup yields CDR1 SGHRS and CDR2 YFSETQ. With 0 bases removed from V and 4 bases from J, the gap between germline ends came to 17 bases. The CDR3 totals 16 residues. The CDR3 DNA is TGCGCCAGCAGCTTGGAACCGGGTACGGGGAAATACGAGCAGTACTTC. It is translated as CASSLEPGTGKYEQYF. Looking up the rest from reference TRBV5-1 and TRBJ2-7 gives the full variable domain: KAGVTQTPRYLIKTRGQQVTLSCSPISGHRSVSWYQQTPGQGLQFLFEYFSETQRNKGNFPGRFSGRQFSNSRSEMNVSTLELGDSALYLCASSLEPGTGKYEQYFGPGTRLTVT.

This clonotype turned up a few times. The chain combines TRBV7-9 with TRBJ2-7, with D possibly matching TRBD2 (6 bases). V lost 1 base and J 1 base, leaving 14 bases between the germline ends. The CDR3 is made up of 16 amino acids. Germline CDR1 and CDR2: SEHNR and FQNEAQ (reference sequence). Here the CDR3 reads CASSLGEVTESYEQYF. CDR3 nucleotides: TGTGCCAGCAGCTTAGGGGAGGTGACAGAGTCCTACGAGCAGTACTTC.

Only a few counts were recorded for this clonotype. The V call is TRBV29-1, the J call TRBJ1-1, with D possibly TRBD1 on 6 matching bases. The CDR3 sequence is 15 residues long. Germline V gene sequence: CDR1 SQVTM, CDR2 ANQGSEA. The V gene lost 2 bases and the J gene lost 4 bases, with 17 bases spanning the gap. Written as DNA, the CDR3 is TGCAGCGTTGAACTTGGGGCGGGACAACTCACTGAAGCTTTCTTT. Its translation: CSVELGAGQLTEAFF.

In this sample, this clonotype turned up a few times. The chain is built from TRBV29-1 and TRBJ1-1; tentative D call: TRBD1 (6 bases). Germline V gene lookup returns CDR1 SQVTM and CDR2 ANQGSEA. V shed 6 bases and J shed 6 bases, with 17 bases lying between them. CDR3 length: 13 amino acids. The CDR3 spells CSVATRGGAEAFF. The CDR3 DNA sequence: TGCAGCGTCGCAACCAGGGGAGGGGCTGAAGCTTTCTTT.

The rearrangement links TRBV13 to TRBJ1-5; tentative D call: TRBD1 (6 bases). From germline, CDR1 is PRHDT and CDR2 FYEKMQ (reference sequence). This CDR3 comprises 15 residues. The V end was cut by 3 bases, the J end by 6 bases, with 15 bases between. The CDR3 bases are TGTGCCAGCAGCTTTTCGGGGGCGCGGGGTCAGCCCCAGCATTTT. This translates into CASSFSGARGQPQHF.

This clonotype was detected many times. This chain connects TRBV28 to TRBJ1-2; the match to TRBD1 covers 7 bases. The CDR3 length is 14 residues. V was pared by 7 bases and J by 4 bases, with 9 bases of the junction left unmatched. Germline-derived CDR1 and CDR2 are MDHEN and SYDVKM. The CDR3 region has the DNA TGTGCCAGCACCCCCGGGACAGCGGGCTATGGCTACACCTTC. This codes for CASTPGTAGYGYTF.

This chain joins TRBV15 and TRBJ1-1, with D perhaps matching TRBD1 (5 bases). Trimming left V 0 bases short and J 4 bases short, with 9 bases between. Germline loops: CDR1 LNHNV, CDR2 YYDKDF (reference sequence). The CDR3 sequence is 14 residues long. The CDR3 loop reads CATSREGPITEAFF. The CDR3 coding sequence is TGTGCCACCAGCAGAGAGGGGCCTATCACTGAAGCTTTCTTT.

This rearrangement joins TRBV27 to TRBJ2-7; 9 positions agree with TRBD2. Looked up from germline, CDR1 is MNHEY and CDR2 is SMNVEV (reference sequence). Unmatched junction bases numbered 4, after V lost 6 bases and J lost 4 bases. The CDR3 sequence is 13 residues long. CDR3 in DNA: TGTGCCAGCAGAGTAGCGGGAGCATACGAGCAGTACTTC. Encoded protein: CASRVAGAYEQYF.

The rearrangement joins TRBV20-1 to TRBJ1-1; 12 bases are a match to TRBD1. The ends lost 5 bases at V and 2 bases at J; junction bases unmatched: 6. The germline V gene has CDR1 DFQATT and CDR2 SNEGSKA (reference sequence). CDR3 length equals 15 residues. The chain's CDR3 is CSAEGQGAENTEAFF. CDR3 nucleotides: TGCAGTGCTGAGGGACAGGGGGCGGAAAACACTGAAGCTTTCTTT.

V usage is TRBV5-5 and J usage is TRBJ2-7; 11 nucleotides agree with TRBD2. Germline V gene sequence: CDR1 SGHKS, CDR2 YYEKEE (reference sequence). V gave up 0 bases and J gave up 0 bases; unmatched junction bases: 11. The CDR3 length is 19 residues. The CDR3 spells CASSLGASGRPPLSYEQYF. The DNA for the CDR3 is TGTGCCAGCAGCTTGGGTGCTAGCGGGAGGCCACCTCTCTCCTACGAGCAGTACTTC.

This clonotype came up a few times. This sequence joins TRBV19 and TRBJ1-5; D possibly corresponds to TRBD1 (5 bases). Germline V gene sequence: CDR1 LNHDA, CDR2 SQIVND (reference sequence). The CDR3 runs 14 residues. The germline V and J ends were trimmed by 3 bases and 3 bases, with 9 bases remaining between them. The CDR3 region has the DNA TGTGCCAGTAGTATGACAGCGTTCAATCAGCCCCAGCATTTT. Translating it yields CASSMTAFNQPQHF.

In DNA form, the CDR3 reads TGTGCCAGCAGTGCCCTGGGACAGCTTAATGAAAAACTGTTTTTT. This encodes CASSALGQLNEKLFF. The chain uses TRBV27 and TRBJ1-4, with 7 bases identical to TRBD1. The CDR3 runs to 15 residues. J lost 4 bases, V lost 5 bases, and 7 bases had no gene match. Germline V lookup: CDR1 MNHEY, CDR2 SMNVEV (reference sequence).